These 5 T cell receptor beta chains were sequenced from one sample in a study of technical replicates of blood from several donors. Clones were sequenced by immunoSEQ multiplex PCR, and TCRdb holds only the in-frame ones, with some missing. The table shows approximately 89,000 clones, with around 94% occurring only once. Source material: T cells isolated from PBMCs. The origin of the receptors is a human donor in good health.

The V gene is TRBV7-3, the J gene TRBJ2-3; TRBD2 might be the D (6 bases). This CDR3 is built from 13 residues. The V end lost 5 bases, the J end lost 4 bases, and 10 bases lay between the germline ends. Germline V gene lookup returns CDR1 SGHTA and CDR2 FQGTGA. The CDR3 DNA is TGTGCCAGCAGCCCTGGGACTGCAGATACGCAGTATTTT. Translation: CASSPGTADTQYF.

This chain links TRBV6-5 with TRBJ1-1; no reliable D call. The V and J ends lost 6 bases and 10 bases respectively, with 15 bases between them. The CDR3 covers 12 residues. Per the germline V gene, CDR1 is MNHEY and CDR2 is SVGAGI. The CDR3 nucleotides are TGTGCCAGCAGCCCCCCCCAGGCCCGAGCTTTCTTT. Translation gives CASSPPQARAFF.

The J gene is TRBJ2-2, the V gene TRBV7-2; TRBD1 matches at 7 bases. V was pared by 3 bases and J by 3 bases, with 7 bases of the junction left unmatched. The V gene's germline CDR1 is SGHTA and CDR2 FQGNSA. The CDR3 is made up of 16 amino acids. The CDR3 region has the DNA TGTGCCAGCAGCTTCTTAGGGGGCGGGTACACCGGGGAGCTGTTTTTT. Translation gives CASSFLGGGYTGELFF.

This chain connects TRBV5-8 to TRBJ1-2; 8 bases are shared with TRBD1. The CDR3 is made up of 15 amino acids. Trimming removed 4 bases from V and 2 bases from J; junction bases left unmatched: 7. Germline V gives CDR1 SGHTS, CDR2 YDEGEE. This CDR3 reads CASSAKNRGNYGYTF. The CDR3 DNA follows: TGTGCCAGCAGCGCCAAAAACAGGGGGAACTATGGCTACACCTTC.

The V and J genes are TRBV28 and TRBJ1-5; 8 bases are a match to TRBD1. From germline, CDR1 is MDHEN and CDR2 SYDVKM. CDR3 length: 14 amino acids. The ends lost 6 bases at V and 6 bases at J; junction bases unmatched: 7. CDR3 sequence: CASRLTGEFQPQHF. In DNA form, the CDR3 reads TGTGCCAGCAGACTGACAGGGGAGTTTCAGCCCCAGCATTTT.